Listed here is a single T cell receptor beta chain. This clonotype appeared once. Its antigen is not yet known. No per-base quality is available; no much larger clone lies one base away. A lone read gives weak evidence. The sample comes from a study of identical twins (dated by TCRdb to 2016 to 2017). Regarding the study in general: To test whether fetal clonotypes persist, this study deep-sequenced TCR alpha and beta repertoires from monozygotic twins, from unrelated adults of various ages, and from cord blood. To rule out contamination, the twin experiments were replicated at different times with different library preparation protocols.

Broader findings and caveats from the paper: Fewer insertions were carried by abundant cord blood beta clonotypes; a weaker similar trend was observed in young adult naive repertoires, while no such trend was observed in memory repertoires. Invariant T cells such as MAIT and iNKT could partly confound zero-insertion analyses, although diverse VJ usage argued against such confounding for most clonotypes. Compared with coincidental sharing between unrelated individuals, out-of-frame TCR alpha sequences shared between twins had an excess of sequences with low generation probability. The excess sharing between twins in beta out-of-frame sequences was weaker because fewer shared sequences reduced the signal-to-noise ratio. Recombination models systematically underestimated out-of-frame TCR alpha sharing in monozygotic twins but agreed with sharing between unrelated individuals. Because the same donors could not be followed over many years, the conclusions depended on cross-sectional statistical analysis.

Every donor was a healthy Caucasian. Three pairs of female monozygotic twins, all aged roughly 18 to 30 years, made up the twin cohort. RNA for TCR libraries was isolated from peripheral blood mononuclear cells. The library came from 5' RACE. The instrument was an Illumina HiSeq 2000. A universal primer binding site was added through template switching, and the final cDNA carried a unique molecular identifier so that TCR cDNA molecules could be counted accurately. First-strand cDNA for TCR alpha and beta chains was synthesized from specific primers in the conserved constant-segment region. To control for contamination, each cDNA library was double barcoded with a SMART-Mk sample barcode plus Illumina barcodes. TruSeq adapter sequences and Illumina sample barcodes were added in two successive PCR steps. TCR alpha and beta cDNA libraries were sequenced on the Illumina HiSeq platform with custom primers. Processing in the source paper ran as follows. MiGEC was used to process raw reads and extract unique molecular identifiers, and MiXCR was used to find CDR3 positions. For each individual, recombination models were inferred using an EM algorithm with the repgenHMM and IGoR tools. Shared clonotype analysis was performed with the tcR package in R, normalizing sharing by the product of cloneset sizes. Out-of-frame nonproductive sequences were analyzed to study raw recombination free of thymic and clonal selection effects. TCRdb reprocessing: public reads trimmed at Q25 with fastp, clones called with MiXCR, in-frame beta chains kept. Every entry covers one CDR3 protein and lists the most common genes and DNA from its rows. In this record, the V and J calls reflect TCRdb's handling and not the investigators' own analysis. The sample data list roughly 690,000 distinct CDR3 sequences, and around 21% of these were observed just once. The ten largest clones add up to 4% to 5.5% of the sample.

The germline V gene encodes CDR1 SGHVS and CDR2 FNYEAQ. The CDR3, cysteine through phenylalanine, is 13 amino acids long. The entry retains the CDR3 DNA only, 39 bases that are in frame from base 1. Trimming takes 2 bases from V and 8 bases from J, and the germline ends sit 9 bases apart. This sample also belongs to another study, concerning T cells expressing NK-cell markers. As described in the second report: In sorted CD3+CD56+NKG2C+, CD3+CD56+NKG2C- and CD3+CD56-NKG2C+ T-cell subsets from several donors, TCR beta-chain repertoires were profiled. Seven of the eight sequenced donors were HCMV-seropositive and one was HCMV-seronegative. In several experiments an anti-gammadeltaTCR antibody was added to restrict sorting to alphabetaTCR-expressing T cells. In several donors, the dominant CD3+CD56+NKG2C+ clonotypes were found to rank among the top 10 CD8+ clonotypes and to make up about 1.0-7.5% of CD8+ T cells. Those dominant clonotypes were again the most abundant among CD3+CD56-NKG2C+ cells in several donors, at about 25-60.1%. Whether the expanded NKG2C-expressing T cell clones were specific for HCMV antigens remained unclear. All eight donors whose samples were sequenced were randomly selected healthy volunteers, three of them men and five women. A commercial ELISA kit detecting HCMV-specific IgG in serum was used to determine HCMV serostatus. Bulk peripheral blood T-cell repertoires were additionally sequenced from unsorted PBMC for a handful of donors. MIGEC handled demultiplexing of the reads and grouping by UMI, while MiTCR was used to assemble and quantify clonotypes. To remove erroneous sequences, TCR cDNA sequences were retained only when supported by two or more reads. Downstream repertoire analysis used the tcR package, and clonotypes were matched across fractions by CDR3 nucleotide sequence plus V segment. VDJmatch was used to annotate antigen specificity against VDJdb, with one amino acid substitution in CDR3 permitted.

The rearranged segments are TRBV7-6 and TRBJ2-2, with no D gene named confidently. The sequence derives from a woman in her late teens or twenties in good health. The material sequenced was PBMCs. The base sequence is TGTGCCAGCAGCTTAAAAATGGGAGGGGAGCTGTTTTTT. Its translation is CASSLKMGGELFF.